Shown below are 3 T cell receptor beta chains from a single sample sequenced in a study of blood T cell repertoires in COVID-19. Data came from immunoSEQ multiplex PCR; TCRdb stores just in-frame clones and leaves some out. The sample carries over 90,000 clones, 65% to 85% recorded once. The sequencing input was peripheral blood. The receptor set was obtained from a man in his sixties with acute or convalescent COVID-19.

The CDR3 loop is CASSLVKGGGGQFF. In nucleotides, the CDR3 is TGTGCCAGCAGCTTGGTAAAAGGAGGAGGAGGGCAGTTCTTC. The rearrangement joins TRBV5-5 to TRBJ2-1, with D maybe TRBD2 (5 bases). With 0 bases removed from V and 12 bases from J, the gap between germline ends came to 16 bases. CDR1 SGHKS and CDR2 YYEKEE come from the germline V gene (reference sequence). The CDR3 runs 14 residues.

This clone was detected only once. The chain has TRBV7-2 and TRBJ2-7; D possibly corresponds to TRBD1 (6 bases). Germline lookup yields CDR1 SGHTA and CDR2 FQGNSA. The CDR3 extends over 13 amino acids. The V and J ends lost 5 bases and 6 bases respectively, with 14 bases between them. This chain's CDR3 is CASSEIQGGEQYF. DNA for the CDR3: TGTGCCAGCAGCGAAATACAGGGTGGCGAGCAGTACTTC. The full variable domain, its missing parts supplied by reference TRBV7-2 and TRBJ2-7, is GAGVSQSPSNKVTEKGKDVELRCDPISGHTALYWYRQSLGQGLEFLIYFQGNSAPDKSGLPSDRFSAERTGGSVSTLTIQRTQQEDSAVYLCASSEIQGGEQYFGPGTRLTVT.

This chain's CDR3 is CASSYVSAGTQETQYF. The DNA of the CDR3 is TGTGCCAGCAGTTACGTTAGCGCGGGAACCCAAGAGACCCAGTACTTC. The chain carries TRBV6-5 and TRBJ2-5; the D gene is possibly TRBD2 (6 bases). CDR3 length: 16 residues. V lost 2 bases and J lost 1, with 14 bases in between. Germline CDR1 is MNHEY and CDR2 is SVGAGI.